This T cell receptor beta chain emerged from a study of identical twins. This clonotype was seen many times. Antigen: not known. Study-wide results and limits: Cord blood beta clonotypes that were abundant carried fewer insertions, and memory repertoires showed no such trend.

MiXCR was run by TCRdb on the 5' RACE reads, yielding one entry per CDR3 protein. The sample consists of approximately 94,000 distinct CDR3 sequences, about 5.6% of them appearing once. The CDR3 has 17 residues. V lost 0 bases and J lost 11, with 20 bases in between. Germline V CDR1 and CDR2: MNHEY, SMNVEV (reference sequence). This sequence joins TRBV27 and TRBJ1-6, with D possibly TRBD1 on 6 matching bases. This clonotype was sampled from a woman between 45 and 60 years old in good health. The sample taken for sequencing was memory T cells sorted from blood. The CDR3 DNA reads TGTGCCAGCAGTTTATCTAGGGGGGTGGGCAGCCGAACACCCCTCCACTTT. Translation: CASSLSRGVGSRTPLHF.